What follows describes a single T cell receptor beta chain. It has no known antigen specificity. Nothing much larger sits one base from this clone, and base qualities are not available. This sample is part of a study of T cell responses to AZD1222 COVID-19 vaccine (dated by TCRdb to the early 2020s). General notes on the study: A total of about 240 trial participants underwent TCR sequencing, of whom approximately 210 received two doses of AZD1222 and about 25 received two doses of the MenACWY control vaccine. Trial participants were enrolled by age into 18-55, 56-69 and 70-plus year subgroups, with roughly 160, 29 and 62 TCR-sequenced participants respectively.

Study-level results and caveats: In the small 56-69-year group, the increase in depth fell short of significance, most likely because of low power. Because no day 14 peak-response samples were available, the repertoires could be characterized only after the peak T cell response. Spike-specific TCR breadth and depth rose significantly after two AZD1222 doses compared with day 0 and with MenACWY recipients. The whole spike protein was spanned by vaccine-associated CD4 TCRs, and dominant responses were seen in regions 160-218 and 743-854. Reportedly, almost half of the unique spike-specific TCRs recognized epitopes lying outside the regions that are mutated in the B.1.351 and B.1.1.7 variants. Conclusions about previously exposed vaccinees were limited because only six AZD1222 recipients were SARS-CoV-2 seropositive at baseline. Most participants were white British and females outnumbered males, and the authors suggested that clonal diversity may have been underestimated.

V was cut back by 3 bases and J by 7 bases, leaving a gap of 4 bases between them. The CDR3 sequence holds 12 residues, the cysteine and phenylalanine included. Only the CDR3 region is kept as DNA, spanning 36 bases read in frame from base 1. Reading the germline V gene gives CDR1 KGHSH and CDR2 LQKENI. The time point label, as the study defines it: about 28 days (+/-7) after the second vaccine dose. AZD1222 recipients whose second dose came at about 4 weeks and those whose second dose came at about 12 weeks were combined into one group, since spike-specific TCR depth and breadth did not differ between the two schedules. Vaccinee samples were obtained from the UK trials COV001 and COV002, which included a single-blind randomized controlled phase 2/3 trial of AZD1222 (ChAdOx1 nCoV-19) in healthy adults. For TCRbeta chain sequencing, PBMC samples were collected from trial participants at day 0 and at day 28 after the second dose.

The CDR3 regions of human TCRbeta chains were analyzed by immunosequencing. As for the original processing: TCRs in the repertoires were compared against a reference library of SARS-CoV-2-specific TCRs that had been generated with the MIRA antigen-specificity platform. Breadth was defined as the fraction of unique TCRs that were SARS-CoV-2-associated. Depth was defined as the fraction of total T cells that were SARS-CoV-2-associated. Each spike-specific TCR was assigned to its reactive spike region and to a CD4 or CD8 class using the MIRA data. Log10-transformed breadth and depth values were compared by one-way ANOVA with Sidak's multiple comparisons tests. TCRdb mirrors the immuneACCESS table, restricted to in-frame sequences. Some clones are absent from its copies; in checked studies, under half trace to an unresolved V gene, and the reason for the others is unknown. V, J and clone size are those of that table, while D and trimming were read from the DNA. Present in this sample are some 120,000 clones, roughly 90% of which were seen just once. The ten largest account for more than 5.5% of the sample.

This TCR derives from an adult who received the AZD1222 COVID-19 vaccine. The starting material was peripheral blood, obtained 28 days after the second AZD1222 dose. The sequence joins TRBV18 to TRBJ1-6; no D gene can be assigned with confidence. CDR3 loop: CASSPPNSPLHF. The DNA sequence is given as TGTGCCAGCTCACCCCCGAATTCACCCCTCCACTTT.